These 32 T cell receptor beta chains came from one sample sequenced in a study of blood T cell repertoires in COVID-19. The repertoire was sequenced with immunoSEQ multiplex PCR; TCRdb's copy has only in-frame clones and lacks some. The table shows tens of thousands of clones, with around 91% occurring only once. Input material: peripheral blood. These receptors all come from a woman in her sixties or seventies with COVID-19, enrolled during active disease.

The V and J genes are TRBV27 and TRBJ2-3, with 10 bases aligning to TRBD2. J was trimmed by 2 bases and V by 4 bases; bases with no gene match: 6. Germline CDR1 and CDR2: MNHEY and SMNVEV (reference sequence). This CDR3 spans 16 amino acids. CDR3 amino acids: CASSSDTSGDTDTQYF. The CDR3 region has the DNA TGTGCCAGCAGTTCGGATACTAGCGGGGACACAGATACGCAGTATTTT.

The CDR3 bases are TGTGCCATCAGGAGTCTGGGACAGGGTAACACTGAAGCTTTCTTT. This sequence encodes CAIRSLGQGNTEAFF. This chain connects TRBV10-3 to TRBJ1-1, with 9 bases matching TRBD1. Germline assignment: CDR1 ENHRY and CDR2 SYGVKD. There are 15 residues in the CDR3. V gave up 6 bases and J gave up 2 bases; unmatched junction bases: 7.

In DNA, the CDR3 is TGTGCCAGCAGCCAAATTAGCGGGAGGGCTCGAGTTGAGCAGTTCTTC. Translating gives CASSQISGRARVEQFF. This chain connects TRBV11-2 to TRBJ2-1; 11 bases match TRBD2. The V gene end was trimmed by 5 bases and the J gene end by 9 bases; junction bases not matched to a gene: 12. Per germline, CDR1 SGHAT and CDR2 FQNNGV. The CDR3 runs 16 residues.

The chain combines TRBV2 with TRBJ1-1, with TRBD1 as a possible D gene (6 bases). V dropped 6 bases and J dropped 0 bases, with 8 bases sitting between them. CDR3 length equals 13 residues. Germline CDR1 reads SNHLY; CDR2 reads FYNNEI. The CDR3 is CASSTGLNTEAFF. CDR3 DNA: TGTGCCAGCAGCACAGGGTTGAACACTGAAGCTTTCTTT.

This clone was observed a single time. The chain is built from TRBV19 and TRBJ1-1; D is undetermined. Germline V gene lookup returns CDR1 LNHDA and CDR2 SQIVND (reference sequence). CDR3 length equals 16 residues. V was cut by 3 bases and J by 3 bases, with 17 bases left in between. CDR3 in amino acids: CASSMMPSGYYTEAFF. The DNA for the CDR3 is TGTGCCAGTAGTATGATGCCCTCAGGTTATTACACTGAAGCTTTCTTT.

This chain links TRBV19 with TRBJ2-1; 14 bases map to TRBD2. Germline CDR1 LNHDA, CDR2 SQIVND (reference sequence). The CDR3 sequence is 16 residues long. V was pared by 5 bases and J by 7 bases, with 7 bases of the junction left unmatched. CDR3 residues: CASSAPTSGRGNEQFF. CDR3 sequence (DNA): TGTGCCAGTAGTGCCCCGACTAGCGGGAGGGGGAATGAGCAGTTCTTC.

This chain joins TRBV4-3 and TRBJ1-4; the D gene is possibly TRBD1 (6 bases). Germline loops: CDR1 LGHNA, CDR2 YSLEER. Trimming shortened V by 0 bases and J by 7 bases, and 21 bases separated the two germline ends. The CDR3 is 18 amino acids. As DNA, the CDR3 is TGCGCCAGCAGCCAAGATTCAGGGGCGACATGGGCTGCTGAAAAACTGTTTTTT. This sequence encodes CASSQDSGATWAAEKLFF.

The chain joins TRBV19 to TRBJ1-6; tentatively, D is TRBD1 (6 bases). Looked up from germline, CDR1 is LNHDA and CDR2 is SQIVND (reference sequence). The ends were cut back, 3 bases at V and 10 bases at J, with 13 bases in the middle. The CDR3 is made up of 14 amino acids. The CDR3 loop reads CASSIQGQESPLHF. The CDR3 nucleotides read TGTGCCAGTAGTATCCAGGGGCAGGAATCACCCCTCCACTTT.

The chain couples TRBV6-5 to TRBJ1-1; possibly TRBD1 for D (6 bases). This CDR3 contains 13 residues. Trimming pared 6 bases from V and 4 bases from J, leaving 12 bases between. CDR1 is MNHEY and CDR2 is SVGAGI in the germline V gene. The DNA of the CDR3 is TGTGCCAGCAGACTAGGGGGGGCCACTGAAGCTTTCTTT. Translating it yields CASRLGGATEAFF.

The J gene is TRBJ2-7, the V gene TRBV7-2; possible D gene TRBD2, 6 bases. The germline V and J ends were trimmed by 1 base and 2 bases, with 15 bases remaining between them. This CDR3 region has 16 residues. Germline assignment: CDR1 SGHTA and CDR2 FQGNSA. The CDR3 loop reads CASSLGTGTDTYEQYF. CDR3 coding DNA: TGTGCCAGCAGCTTAGGGACCGGGACTGATACCTACGAGCAGTACTTC. Full variable domain (rest looked up from reference TRBV7-2 and TRBJ2-7): GAGVSQSPSNKVTEKGKDVELRCDPISGHTALYWYRQSLGQGLEFLIYFQGNSAPDKSGLPSDRFSAERTGGSVSTLTIQRTQQEDSAVYLCASSLGTGTDTYEQYFGPGTRLTVT.

CDR3 protein: CASSNPGQGRGYTF. The CDR3 nucleotides are TGTGCCAGCAGCAATCCGGGACAGGGGAGGGGCTACACCTTC. The chain combines TRBV6-5 with TRBJ1-2, with 10 bases lining up with TRBD1. The V gene end was trimmed by 6 bases and the J gene end by 8 bases; junction bases not matched to a gene: 9. The germline CDR1 and CDR2 sequences are MNHEY and SVGAGI. CDR3 size: 14 residues.

The chain has TRBV30 and TRBJ1-5, with 7 bases identical to TRBD1. The V segment lost 3 bases and the J segment 0 bases; nucleotides outside the gene matches: 5. Germline lookup yields CDR1 GTSNPN and CDR2 SVGIG (reference sequence). This CDR3 region has 15 residues. CDR3 in amino acids: CAWSQGQTSNQPQHF. CDR3 DNA: TGTGCCTGGAGCCAGGGACAGACTAGCAATCAGCCCCAGCATTTT.

The chain joins TRBV25-1 to TRBJ2-4; maybe TRBD2 (5 bases). The CDR3 runs 14 residues. Trimming left V 3 bases short and J 16 bases short, with 22 bases between. The germline V gene has CDR1 MGHDK and CDR2 SYGVNS. CDR3 in amino acids: CASSEAGAVGMDYF. The CDR3 DNA reads TGTGCCAGCAGTGAGGCAGGAGCGGTCGGTATGGACTACTTC.

The rearrangement uses TRBV7-2 and TRBJ2-7, with TRBD1 identical over 9 bases. The CDR3 has 15 residues. Germline CDR1 SGHTA, CDR2 FQGNSA. The J segment lost 3 bases and the V segment lost 0 bases, leaving 3 bases of the junction unmatched. The CDR3 loop reads CASSLAWTGDYEQYF. CDR3 bases: TGTGCCAGCAGCTTAGCCTGGACAGGGGACTACGAGCAGTACTTC. Looking up the rest from reference TRBV7-2 and TRBJ2-7 gives the full variable domain: GAGVSQSPSNKVTEKGKDVELRCDPISGHTALYWYRQSLGQGLEFLIYFQGNSAPDKSGLPSDRFSAERTGGSVSTLTIQRTQQEDSAVYLCASSLAWTGDYEQYFGPGTRLTVT.

The chain carries TRBV6-6 and TRBJ1-5; D call uncertain. The V gene's germline CDR1 is MNHNY and CDR2 SVGAGI (reference sequence). Trimming took off 2 bases at V and 2 bases at J, with 10 bases between the two ends. The length of the CDR3 is 15 residues. CDR3 sequence reads: CASSYGQVGNQPQHF. In nucleotides, the CDR3 is TGTGCCAGCAGTTACGGCCAGGTAGGCAATCAGCCCCAGCATTTT.

J is TRBJ2-7 and V is TRBV12-3 or TRBV12-4; D remains ambiguous. The CDR3 spans 12 residues. V shed 8 bases and J shed 3 bases, with 11 bases lying between them. DNA of the CDR3: TGTGCCAGCGGGTGGAACAGCTACGAGCAGTACTTC. This translates into CASGWNSYEQYF.

The gene calls are TRBV12-3 or TRBV12-4 and TRBJ2-7; maybe TRBD1 (6 bases). The germline V and J ends were trimmed by 7 bases and 3 bases, with 13 bases remaining between them. The CDR3 covers 13 residues. The chain's CDR3 is CASTLTGLYEQYF. The CDR3 DNA sequence: TGTGCCAGCACCCTGACAGGACTCTACGAGCAGTACTTC.

The rearrangement links TRBV6-2 or TRBV6-3 to TRBJ2-7, with TRBD2 matching 11 bases. Germline V lookup: CDR1 MNHEY, CDR2 SVGEGT. V was clipped by 0 bases and J by 5 bases; unmatched bases: 3. This CDR3 is built from 15 residues. CDR3: CASSYSTSGSHEQYF. The CDR3, as DNA: TGTGCCAGCAGTTACTCCACTAGCGGGAGCCACGAGCAGTACTTC.

This chain links TRBV6-5 with TRBJ2-7, with TRBD1 matching over 11 bases. The CDR3 spans 15 residues. The germline V gene has CDR1 MNHEY and CDR2 SVGAGI. V lost 0 bases and J lost 11; bases outside the gene matches: 9. CDR3 sequence reads: CASSYSGTGGFKEYF. The CDR3 DNA sequence: TGTGCCAGCAGTTACTCTGGGACAGGGGGGTTTAAGGAGTACTTC.

The count of this clone is one. V is TRBV5-4 and J is TRBJ2-4, with D perhaps matching TRBD1 (6 bases). The ends were cut back, 4 bases at V and 4 bases at J, with 15 bases in the middle. The CDR3 spans 15 residues. CDR1 and CDR2 (germline): SGHNT, YYREEE (reference sequence). Written as DNA, the CDR3 is TGTGCCAGCAGCCTTTCGACAGGTCCTAAAAACATTCAGTACTTC. Protein sequence: CASSLSTGPKNIQYF.

Of note for this clone: One junction end disagrees with the germline gene, perhaps due to a read error. The chain recombines TRBV6-4 with TRBJ2-7; 9 nucleotides match TRBD2. CDR3 length equals 16 residues. Germline V gene lookup returns CDR1 MRHNA and CDR2 SNTAGT. Written as DNA, the CDR3 is TGTGCCAGCAGTCCCTATACCGGGACTAGCCTCTACAAGCAGTACTTC. This gives the protein CASSPYTGTSLYKQYF.

The rearrangement joins TRBV6-5 to TRBJ2-2, with TRBD2 identical over 8 bases. Trimming took 6 bases from V and 6 from J; bases not matched to a gene: 9. The CDR3 contains 15 residues. The V gene's germline CDR1 is MNHEY and CDR2 SVGAGI. This chain's CDR3 is CASRAGLVGAGELFF. DNA of the CDR3: TGTGCCAGCAGAGCGGGACTAGTGGGGGCCGGGGAGCTGTTTTTT.

This clone was counted once. The chain is built from TRBV6-6 and TRBJ2-5; D gene unclear. This CDR3 comprises 14 residues. Germline V gene sequence: CDR1 MNHNY, CDR2 SVGAGI (reference sequence). The ends were cut back, 5 bases at V and 5 bases at J, with 15 bases in the middle. DNA of the CDR3: TGTGCCAGCAGTCCCGGAAGAGGTCGGGAGACCCAGTACTTC. Translating gives CASSPGRGRETQYF.

The chain combines TRBV7-2 with TRBJ2-7; D unresolved. The CDR3 totals 12 residues. CDR1 is SGHTA, CDR2 FQGNSA, per germline. Trimming pared 3 bases from V and 3 bases from J, leaving 6 bases between. DNA of the CDR3: TGTGCCAGCAGCTTCACAGACTACGAGCAGTACTTC. Amino acid sequence: CASSFTDYEQYF.

The chain carries TRBV11-2 and TRBJ1-1, with D tentatively TRBD1 (5 bases). V gave up 3 bases and J gave up 11 bases, with 16 bases separating them. In germline, CDR1 is SGHAT, CDR2 FQNNGV. This CDR3 is 13 amino acids long. The CDR3 DNA reads TGTGCCAGCAGCTTTCCCCCAGGGAGGACGGCTTTCTTT. It codes for CASSFPPGRTAFF.

This chain links TRBV19 with TRBJ1-4; 8 bases agree with TRBD1. The CDR3 length is 14 residues. Germline CDR1 reads LNHDA; CDR2 reads SQIVND (reference sequence). Germline trimming cut 5 bases from V and 7 bases from J; bases unmatched to any gene: 6. CDR3 amino acids: CASSADRVREKLFF. Written as DNA, the CDR3 is TGTGCCAGTAGTGCGGACAGGGTCCGTGAAAAACTGTTTTTT.

This chain links TRBV19 with TRBJ1-4; D is ambiguous. This CDR3 contains 11 residues. The ends were cut back, 6 bases at V and 4 bases at J, with 3 bases in the middle. The germline gives CDR1 LNHDA, CDR2 SQIVND (reference sequence). CDR3 sequence: CASSVNEKLFF. CDR3 sequence (DNA): TGTGCCAGTAGCGTTAATGAAAAACTGTTTTTT.

This chain connects TRBV6-5 to TRBJ2-7, with a possible D match to TRBD2 (6 bases). CDR3 size: 15 residues. V was trimmed by 6 bases and J by 0 bases, leaving 15 bases between them. The V gene's germline CDR1 is MNHEY and CDR2 SVGAGI. This chain's CDR3 is CASSPGRSVSYEQYF. CDR3 DNA sequence: TGTGCCAGCAGCCCCGGGAGAAGCGTCTCCTACGAGCAGTACTTC.

This chain connects TRBV5-1 to TRBJ2-5; no clear D gene. The CDR3 loop spans 13 amino acids. CDR1 is SGHRS and CDR2 is YFSETQ in the germline V gene. V was clipped by 0 bases and J by 3 bases, with 6 bases between them. CDR3 DNA sequence: TGCGCCAGCAGCTTGGATCCGGAAGAGACCCAGTACTTC. Translation gives CASSLDPEETQYF.

The chain is built from TRBV19 and TRBJ1-1, with D possibly TRBD1 on 5 matching bases. The CDR3 covers 13 residues. Germline-derived CDR1 and CDR2 are LNHDA and SQIVND (reference sequence). V lost 3 bases, J lost 10 bases, and 15 bases lay in between. The CDR3 region is CASSMAGGDVAFF. CDR3 nucleotides: TGTGCCAGTAGTATGGCGGGGGGGGACGTAGCTTTCTTT.

The chain links TRBV7-3 to TRBJ2-3, with TRBD2 identical over 7 bases. Per germline, CDR1 SGHTA and CDR2 FQGTGA. V lost 1 base and J lost 3; bases outside the gene matches: 4. The CDR3 is 15 amino acids. The CDR3: CASSLSRGGTDTQYF. The CDR3 nucleotides read TGTGCCAGCAGCTTAAGTAGGGGAGGGACAGATACGCAGTATTTT.

The rearrangement uses TRBV6-1 and TRBJ1-5; 11 bases are a match to TRBD1. Germline V gene lookup returns CDR1 MNHNS and CDR2 SASEGT. The V gene end was trimmed by 2 bases and the J gene end by 7 bases; junction bases not matched to a gene: 7. The CDR3 runs 16 residues. The CDR3 spells CASSEKGTGGRQPQHF. The DNA for the CDR3 is TGTGCCAGCAGTGAAAAAGGGACAGGGGGGCGCCAGCCCCAGCATTTT.